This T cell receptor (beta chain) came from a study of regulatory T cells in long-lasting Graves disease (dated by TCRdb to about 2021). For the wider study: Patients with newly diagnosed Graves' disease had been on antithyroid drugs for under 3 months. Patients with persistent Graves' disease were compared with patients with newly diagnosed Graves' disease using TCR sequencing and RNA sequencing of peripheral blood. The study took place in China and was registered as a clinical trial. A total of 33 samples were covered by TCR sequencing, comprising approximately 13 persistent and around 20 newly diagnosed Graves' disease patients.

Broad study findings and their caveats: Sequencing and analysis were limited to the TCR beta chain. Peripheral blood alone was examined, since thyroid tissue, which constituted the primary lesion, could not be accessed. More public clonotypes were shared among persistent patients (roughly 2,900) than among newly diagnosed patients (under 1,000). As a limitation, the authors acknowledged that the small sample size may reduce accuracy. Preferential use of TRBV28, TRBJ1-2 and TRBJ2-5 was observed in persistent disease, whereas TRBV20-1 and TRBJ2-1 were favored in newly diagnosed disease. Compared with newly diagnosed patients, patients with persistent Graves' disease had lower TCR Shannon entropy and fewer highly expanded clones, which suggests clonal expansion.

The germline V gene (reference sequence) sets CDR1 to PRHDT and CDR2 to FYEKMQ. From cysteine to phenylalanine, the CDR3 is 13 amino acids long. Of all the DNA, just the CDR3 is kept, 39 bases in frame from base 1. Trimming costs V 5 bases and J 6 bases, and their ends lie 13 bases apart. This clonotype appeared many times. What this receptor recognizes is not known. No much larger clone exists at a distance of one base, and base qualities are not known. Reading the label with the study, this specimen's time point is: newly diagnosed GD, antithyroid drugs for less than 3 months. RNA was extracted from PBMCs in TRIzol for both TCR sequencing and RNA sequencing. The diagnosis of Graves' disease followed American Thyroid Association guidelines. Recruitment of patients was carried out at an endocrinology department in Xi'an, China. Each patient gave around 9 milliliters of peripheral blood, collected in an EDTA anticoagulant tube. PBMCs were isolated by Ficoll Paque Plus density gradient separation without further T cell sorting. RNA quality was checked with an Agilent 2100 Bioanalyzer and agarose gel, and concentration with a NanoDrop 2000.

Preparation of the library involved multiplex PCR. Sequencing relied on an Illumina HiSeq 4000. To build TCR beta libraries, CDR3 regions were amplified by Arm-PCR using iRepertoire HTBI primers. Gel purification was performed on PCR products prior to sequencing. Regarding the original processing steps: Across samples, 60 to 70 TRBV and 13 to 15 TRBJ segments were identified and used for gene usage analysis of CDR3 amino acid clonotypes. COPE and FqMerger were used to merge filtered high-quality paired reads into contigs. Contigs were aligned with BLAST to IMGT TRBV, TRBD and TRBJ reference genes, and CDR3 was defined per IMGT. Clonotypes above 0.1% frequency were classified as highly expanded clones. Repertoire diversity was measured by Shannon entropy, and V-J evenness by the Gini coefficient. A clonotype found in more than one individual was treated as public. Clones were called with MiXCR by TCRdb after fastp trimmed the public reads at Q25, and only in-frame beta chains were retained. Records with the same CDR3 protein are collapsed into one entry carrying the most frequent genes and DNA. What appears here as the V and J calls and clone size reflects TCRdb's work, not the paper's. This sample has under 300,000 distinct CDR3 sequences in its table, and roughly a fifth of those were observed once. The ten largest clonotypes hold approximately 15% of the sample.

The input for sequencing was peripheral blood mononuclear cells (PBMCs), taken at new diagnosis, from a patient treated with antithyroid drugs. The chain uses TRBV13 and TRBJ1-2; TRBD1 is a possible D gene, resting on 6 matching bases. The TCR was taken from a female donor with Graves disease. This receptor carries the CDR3 CASSLRRTDGYTF. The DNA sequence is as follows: TGTGCCAGCAGCCTCCGAAGGACAGATGGCTACACCTTC.